Following are 10 T cell receptor beta chains from one sample sequenced in a study of blood T cell repertoires in COVID-19. Method: immunoSEQ multiplex PCR; TCRdb's copy keeps in-frame clones and lacks some. The sample shows 65,000 to 95,000 clones, approximately 91% of them seen only once. Sequenced: peripheral blood. These receptors all come from a man in his 70s with active or convalescent COVID-19.

The chain carries TRBV3-1 (or the pseudogene TRBV3-2) and TRBJ1-4; D is uncertain. V lost 4 bases and J 8 bases, leaving 11 bases between the germline ends. The length of the CDR3 is 13 residues. Germline values: CDR1 LGHDT, CDR2 YNNKEL (reference sequence). The CDR3 here is CASSPRGREKLFF. For the CDR3, the DNA is TGTGCCAGCAGCCCCCGCGGCCGGGAAAAACTGTTTTTT.

This rearrangement joins TRBV11-2 to TRBJ2-5; 9 bases match TRBD2. V gave up 1 base and J gave up 1 base; unmatched junction bases: 4. Germline assignment: CDR1 SGHAT and CDR2 FQNNGV. The CDR3 runs to 16 residues. The CDR3 coding sequence is TGTGCCAGCAGCTTAGCCGCAGCGGGGGGCCAAGAGACCCAGTACTTC. Amino acids: CASSLAAAGGQETQYF.

The chain carries TRBV28 and TRBJ1-5; a possible D gene is TRBD1 (5 bases). The ends were cut back, 3 bases at V and 4 bases at J, with 13 bases in the middle. CDR1 and CDR2 (germline): MDHEN, SYDVKM. CDR3 length equals 15 residues. The CDR3 protein is CASSLGGNRNQPQHF. In nucleotides, the CDR3 is TGTGCCAGCAGTTTGGGGGGTAATAGGAATCAGCCCCAGCATTTT.

The chain uses TRBV6-2 or TRBV6-3 and TRBJ2-5; the match to TRBD1 covers 10 bases. This CDR3 region has 16 residues. The ends lost 2 bases at V and 7 bases at J; junction bases unmatched: 10. The germline gives CDR1 MNHEY, CDR2 SVGEGT. CDR3 protein: CASSYPPGQGIGTQYF. The CDR3 DNA sequence: TGTGCCAGCAGTTACCCTCCGGGACAGGGGATCGGGACCCAGTACTTC.

This clone was counted a single time. The chain uses TRBV10-3 and TRBJ1-1, with TRBD1 matching 7 bases. V shed 5 bases and J 0 bases; nucleotides not matched to a gene: 6. The CDR3 is 15 amino acids. Germline loops: CDR1 ENHRY, CDR2 SYGVKD. CDR3 sequence: CAISSYGTVNTEAFF. In nucleotides, the CDR3 is TGTGCCATCAGTTCGTACGGGACAGTGAACACTGAAGCTTTCTTT.

The chain is built from TRBV6-4 and TRBJ2-1; 12 bases are shared with TRBD2. Germline values: CDR1 MRHNA, CDR2 SNTAGT. The V and J ends lost 6 bases and 5 bases, in that order; junction bases with no gene match: 5. The CDR3 is made up of 15 amino acids. DNA of the CDR3: TGTGCCAGCAGGGCACTAGCGGGGGGAAACAATGAGCAGTTCTTC. The encoded protein is CASRALAGGNNEQFF.

The chain links TRBV5-1 to TRBJ1-1; TRBD1 might be the D (5 bases). V was shortened by 1 base and J by 0 bases, with 13 bases between the two germline ends. The CDR3 length is 16 residues. In germline, CDR1 is SGHRS, CDR2 YFSETQ. Here the CDR3 reads CASSLMPGTMNTEAFF. DNA of the CDR3: TGCGCCAGCAGCTTGATGCCAGGGACTATGAACACTGAAGCTTTCTTT.

This clone was seen only a few times. The sample carries other DNA sequences with the same CDR3. This chain connects TRBV24-1 to TRBJ1-1; D remains ambiguous. The V end lost 4 bases, the J end lost 1 base, and 12 bases lay between the germline ends. Germline-derived CDR1 and CDR2 are KGHDR and SFDVKD. The CDR3 has 15 residues. This CDR3 is CATSDPREGNTEAFF. The CDR3 region has the DNA TGTGCCACCAGTGACCCGAGAGAGGGGAACACTGAAGCTTTCTTT.

The V and J genes are TRBV4-2 and TRBJ1-6, with a weak D call TRBD1 (6 bases). V was shortened by 4 bases and J by 0 bases, with 13 bases between the two germline ends. The CDR3 has 17 amino acids. Germline CDR1 is LGHNA and CDR2 is YNFKEQ. CDR3 in DNA: TGTGCCAGCAGCCGGGGCGGGGGCAGCTCCTATAATTCACCCCTCCACTTT. It specifies CASSRGGGSSYNSPLHF.

The rearrangement links TRBV9 to TRBJ2-1, with 8 positions matching TRBD1. In germline, CDR1 is SGDLS, CDR2 YYNGEE. The ends lost 0 bases at V and 9 bases at J; junction bases unmatched: 5. The CDR3 is made up of 14 amino acids. Here the CDR3 DNA reads TGTGCCAGCAGCGTAGGACAGGGGACCACTGAGCAGTTCTTC. Encoded protein: CASSVGQGTTEQFF.